This TCR beta chain emerged from a study of cytomegalovirus exposure and HLA in healthy donors. The study's findings and limits: The authors assumed roughly uniform sequencing depth across donors for presence/absence analyses. Most TCR sequences showed up rarely, but some public TCRs showed up in many donors.

The PCR had 60 Vbeta and 13 Jbeta primers. Sequenced by immunoSEQ multiplex PCR; TCRdb stores in-frame clones only, minus some. This table has some 110,000 clones, approximately 72% appearing once. This clone has a single count. Its specificity is unknown. J was trimmed by 3 bases and V by 2 bases; bases with no gene match: 7. The V gene's germline CDR1 is MNHNY and CDR2 SVGAGI (reference sequence). The CDR3 loop spans 15 amino acids. Sequencing used PBMCs. V gene TRBV6-6 combines with J gene TRBJ2-7; 7 positions agree with TRBD1. This sequence originates from a young man in good health and CMV-seronegative. CDR3 in DNA: TGTGCCAGCAGTTACGCCTCGGGACAGTACTACGAGCAGTACTTC. Protein: CASSYASGQYYEQYF.